Sequencing of this T cell receptor (beta chain) was carried out in a study of T cell changes during pregnancy in multiple sclerosis. Trimming took 7 bases from V and 4 from J; bases not matched to a gene: 4. The CDR3 has 14 amino acids. Germline CDR1 reads LGHNA; CDR2 reads YNFKEQ. Using immunoSEQ multiplex PCR, the repertoire was profiled, and TCRdb retains in-frame clones only, with some absent. The sample includes approximately 89,000 clones, roughly 93% seen only once; the top ten take roughly 2.5%. The V gene is TRBV4-2, the J gene TRBJ2-2; 9 bases line up with TRBD2. The receptor's source is a female donor with multiple sclerosis, enrolled in a pregnancy study. Sequences were derived from peripheral blood, sampled in the third trimester of pregnancy. The CDR3 DNA is TGTGCCAGCACGTCACTAGCGGGCACCGGGGAGCTGTTTTTT. Translating it yields CASTSLAGTGELFF.